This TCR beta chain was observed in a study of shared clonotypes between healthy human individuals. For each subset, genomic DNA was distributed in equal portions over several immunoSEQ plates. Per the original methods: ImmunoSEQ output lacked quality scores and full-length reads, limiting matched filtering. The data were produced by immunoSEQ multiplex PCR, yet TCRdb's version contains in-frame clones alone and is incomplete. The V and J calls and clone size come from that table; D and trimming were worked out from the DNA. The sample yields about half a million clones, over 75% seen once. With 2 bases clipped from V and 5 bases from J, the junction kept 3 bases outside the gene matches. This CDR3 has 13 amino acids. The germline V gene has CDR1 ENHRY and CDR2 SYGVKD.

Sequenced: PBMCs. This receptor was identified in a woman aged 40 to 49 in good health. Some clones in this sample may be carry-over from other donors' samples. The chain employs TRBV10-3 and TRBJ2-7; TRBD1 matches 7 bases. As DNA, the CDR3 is TGTGCCATCAGTGAGAGGGGACAGAACGAGCAGTACTTC. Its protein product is CAISERGQNEQYF.